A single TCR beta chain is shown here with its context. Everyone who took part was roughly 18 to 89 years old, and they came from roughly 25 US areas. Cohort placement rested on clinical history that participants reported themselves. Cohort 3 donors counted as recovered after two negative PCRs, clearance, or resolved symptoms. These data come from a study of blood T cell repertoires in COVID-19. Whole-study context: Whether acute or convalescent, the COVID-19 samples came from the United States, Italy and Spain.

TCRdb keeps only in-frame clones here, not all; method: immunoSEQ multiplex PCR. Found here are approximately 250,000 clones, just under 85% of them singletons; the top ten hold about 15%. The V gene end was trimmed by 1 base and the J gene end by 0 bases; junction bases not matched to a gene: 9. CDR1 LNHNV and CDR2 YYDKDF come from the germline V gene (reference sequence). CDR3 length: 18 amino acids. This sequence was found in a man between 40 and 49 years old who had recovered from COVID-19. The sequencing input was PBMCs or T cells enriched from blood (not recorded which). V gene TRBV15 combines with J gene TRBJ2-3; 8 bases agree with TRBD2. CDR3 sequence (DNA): TGTGCCACCAGCAGAGGGGCCCAAGCGGGGGCTAGCACAGATACGCAGTATTTT. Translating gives CATSRGAQAGASTDTQYF.